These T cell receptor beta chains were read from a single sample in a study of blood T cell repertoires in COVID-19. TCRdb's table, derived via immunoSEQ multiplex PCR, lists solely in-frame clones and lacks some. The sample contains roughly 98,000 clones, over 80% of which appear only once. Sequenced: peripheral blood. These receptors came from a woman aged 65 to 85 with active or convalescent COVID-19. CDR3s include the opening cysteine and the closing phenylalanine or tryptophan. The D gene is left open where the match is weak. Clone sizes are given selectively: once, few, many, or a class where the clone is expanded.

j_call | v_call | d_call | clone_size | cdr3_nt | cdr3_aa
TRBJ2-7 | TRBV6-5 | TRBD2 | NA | TGTGCCAGCATCACTAGCGGGGGGAGTGAGCAGTACTTC | CASITSGGSEQYF
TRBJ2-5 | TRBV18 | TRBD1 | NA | TGTGCCAGCTCAGACAACCGAGGGACAGGCCAAGAGACCCAGTACTTC | CASSDNRGTGQETQYF
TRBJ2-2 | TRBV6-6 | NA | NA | TGTGCCAGCAGTTACTTCGACACCGGGGAGCTGTTTTTT | CASSYFDTGELFF
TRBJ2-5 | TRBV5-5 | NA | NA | TGTGCCAGCAGCTTGACCGGTACGGCCGGGCAAGAGACCCAGTACTTC | CASSLTGTAGQETQYF
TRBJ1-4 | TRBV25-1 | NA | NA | TGTGCCAGCAGTGCCACAGGGTATATGTCCGAAAAACTGTTTTTT | CASSATGYMSEKLFF
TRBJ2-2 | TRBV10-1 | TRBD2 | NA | TGCGCCAGCAGTGACAGTAGCGGGGGGGCCGAAAGCGGGGAGCTGTTTTTT | CASSDSSGGAESGELFF
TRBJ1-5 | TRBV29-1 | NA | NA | TGCAGCGTCCAATGGACAGCGGATCAGCCCCAGCATTTT | CSVQWTADQPQHF
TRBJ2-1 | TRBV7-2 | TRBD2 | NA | TGTGCCAGCAGCTCCAGAGGACTAGCGGGCGACTCCTACAATGAGCAGTTCTTC | CASSSRGLAGDSYNEQFF
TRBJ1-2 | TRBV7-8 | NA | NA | TGTGCCAGCAGCTTATGGGCAGTGTCTAACTATGGCTACACCTTC | CASSLWAVSNYGYTF
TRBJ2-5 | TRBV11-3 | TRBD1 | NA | TGTGCCAGCAGCGAAGACAGGGAAGAGACCCAGTACTTC | CASSEDREETQYF
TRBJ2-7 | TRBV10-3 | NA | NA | TGTGCCATCAGTGGAAGTAGTGGACACCTCTCCTACGAGCAGTACTTC | CAISGSSGHLSYEQYF
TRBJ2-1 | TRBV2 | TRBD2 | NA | TGTGCCTTATGGGAGGGTTCCATGGGTCACAATGAGCAGTTCTTC | CALWEGSMGHNEQFF
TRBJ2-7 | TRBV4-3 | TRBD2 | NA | TGCGCCAGCAGCCTAGGACTTAGCGGGGCTTACGAGCAGTACTTC | CASSLGLSGAYEQYF
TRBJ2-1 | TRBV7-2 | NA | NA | TGTGCCAGCAGCTTAGGAGGGGGGGTCTCCTACAATGAGCAGTTCTTC | CASSLGGGVSYNEQFF
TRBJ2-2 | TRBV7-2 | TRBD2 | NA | TGTGCCAGCAGCTTAGCGGCGGGGGGTTCCGGGGAGCTGTTTTTT | CASSLAAGGSGELFF
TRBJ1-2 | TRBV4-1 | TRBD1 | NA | TGCGCCAGCAGCCAGACAGGGTTTGGCTACACCTTC | CASSQTGFGYTF
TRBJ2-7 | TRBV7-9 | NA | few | TGTGCCAGCAGCCCCCTTTACTACGAGCAGTACTTC | CASSPLYYEQYF
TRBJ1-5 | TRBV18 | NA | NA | TGTGCCAGCTCACACAACAGTTACAATCAGCCCCAGCATTTT | CASSHNSYNQPQHF
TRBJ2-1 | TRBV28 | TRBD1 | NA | TGTGCCAGCAGCCTACAGGGGGATTACAATGAGCAGTTCTTC | CASSLQGDYNEQFF
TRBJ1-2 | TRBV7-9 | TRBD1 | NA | TGTGCCAGCAGCTTAACCGGGACAGGGTTTGAAGTTACGACGAATGGCTACACCTTC | CASSLTGTGFEVTTNGYTF
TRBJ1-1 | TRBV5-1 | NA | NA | TGCGCCAGCAAATGGGACATCGTAATGAACACTGAAGCTTTCTTT | CASKWDIVMNTEAFF
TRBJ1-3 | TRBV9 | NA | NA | TGTGCCAGCAGCGTAGCTGGGACACCCGGAAACACCATATATTTT | CASSVAGTPGNTIYF
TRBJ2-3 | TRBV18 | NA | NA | TGTGCCAGCTCCCCTGTAGAGGATACGCAGTATTTT | CASSPVEDTQYF
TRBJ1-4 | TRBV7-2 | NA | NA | TGTGCCAGCAGCCGACCGACAGACGGAAAACTGTTTTTT | CASSRPTDGKLFF
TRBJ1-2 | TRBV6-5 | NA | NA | TGTGCCAGCAGTTACGACAGGCGGTATGGCTACACCTTC | CASSYDRRYGYTF
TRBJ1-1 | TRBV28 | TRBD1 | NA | TGTGCCACGTGTGGGACAGTGAGAACTGAAGCTTTCTTT | CATCGTVRTEAFF
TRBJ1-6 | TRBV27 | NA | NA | TGTGCCAGCAACTGGGGGGACTCAAGTAATTCACCCCTCCACTTT | CASNWGDSSNSPLHF
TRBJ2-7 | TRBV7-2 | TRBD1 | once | TGTGCCAGCAGCCAGGGACAGCTTGTCGAGCAGTACTTC | CASSQGQLVEQYF
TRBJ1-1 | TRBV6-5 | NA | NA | TGTGCCAGCAGTTTCCGGGGTCGGCTAAACACTGAAGCTTTCTTT | CASSFRGRLNTEAFF
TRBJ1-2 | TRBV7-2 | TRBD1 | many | TGTGCCAGCAGCTTTTTGACAGGGAATGGCTACACCTTC | CASSFLTGNGYTF
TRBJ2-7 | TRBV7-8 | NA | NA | TGTGCCAGCAGCTCTTACCGGACACTATCACCCTACGAGCAGTACTTC | CASSSYRTLSPYEQYF
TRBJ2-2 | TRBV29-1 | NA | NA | TGCAGCGTTGAGTATCAGGGCGCGAACACCGGGGAGCTGTTTTTT | CSVEYQGANTGELFF
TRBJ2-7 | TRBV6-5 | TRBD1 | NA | TGTGCCAGCAGTATAATTGGGACAGGAGGTGAGCAGTACTTC | CASSIIGTGGEQYF
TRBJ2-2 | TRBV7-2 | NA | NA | TGTGCCAGCAGCTTAGTTAGAAACACCGGGGAGCTGTTTTTT | CASSLVRNTGELFF
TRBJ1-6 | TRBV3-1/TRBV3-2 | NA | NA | TGTGCCAGCAGCCAAGATTGGAGGGAATGGTCACCCCTCCACTTT | CASSQDWREWSPLHF
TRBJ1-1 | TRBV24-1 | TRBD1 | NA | TGTGCCACCAGTGGAGGACAGGGGGTTTTCTTT | CATSGGQGVFF
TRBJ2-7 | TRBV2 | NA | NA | TGTGCCAGCAGTGTGCAGGGGTTATCCTACGAGCAGTACTTC | CASSVQGLSYEQYF
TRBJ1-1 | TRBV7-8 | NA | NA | TGTGCCAGCAGCTTAGTCCCCGGGACTGAAGCTTTCTTT | CASSLVPGTEAFF
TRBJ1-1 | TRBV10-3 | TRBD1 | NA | TGTGCCATCAGTGCCTTGGGTGGGACAGACACTGAAGCTTTCTTT | CAISALGGTDTEAFF
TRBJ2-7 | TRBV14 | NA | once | TGTGCCAGCAGCCTCTCGGGATCTTTCTACGAGCAGTACTTC | CASSLSGSFYEQYF
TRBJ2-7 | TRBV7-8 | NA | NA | TGTGCCAGCAGCCAACAAAACTACGAGCAGTACTTC | CASSQQNYEQYF
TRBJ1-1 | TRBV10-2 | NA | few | TGCGCCAGCAGTTATGATGGGAGAAACACTGAAGCTTTCTTT | CASSYDGRNTEAFF
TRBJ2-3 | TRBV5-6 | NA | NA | TGTGCCAGCAGCTCTAACACAGATACGCAGTATTTT | CASSSNTDTQYF
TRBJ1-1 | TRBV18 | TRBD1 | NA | TGTGCCAGCTCACCCCAGGGGGTGTGGACTGAAGCTTTCTTT | CASSPQGVWTEAFF